A selection of T cell receptor beta chains follows, all from one sample in a study of blood T cell repertoires in COVID-19. Clones were sequenced by immunoSEQ multiplex PCR, and TCRdb holds only the in-frame ones, with some missing. Of about 410,000 clones in the sample, about 91% were seen once. The sample was peripheral blood. The receptors here all came from a woman aged 40 to 55 with COVID-19, enrolled during active disease. Both conserved end residues are part of each CDR3.

TRBJ2-4	15	TRBV27	CASSDKTGGQNIQYF
TRBJ1-1	13	TRBV6-5	CASNPRVNTEAFF
TRBJ2-5	15	TRBV5-1	CASSLGGQRMETQYF
TRBJ1-1	15	TRBV5-1	CASSNSRTGAEVAFF
TRBJ2-3	16	TRBV2	CASIRPAGGLTDTQYF
TRBJ1-5	17	TRBV2	CASRETGWGMTNQPQHF
TRBJ1-5	15	TRBV5-1	CASSYTGGVGQPQHF
TRBJ2-5	16	TRBV5-5	CASSWGRRSVQETQYF
TRBJ1-6	14	TRBV28	CASSLVESYSPLHF
TRBJ2-7	14	TRBV27	CASSPMTGAYEQYF
TRBJ1-1	11	TRBV27	CASSRGTEAFF
TRBJ1-5	15	TRBV24-1	CATSDAGDSNQPQHF
TRBJ1-2	16	TRBV15	CATSRETQTVLYGYTF
TRBJ1-3	16	TRBV19	CASSHRGLSSGNTIYF